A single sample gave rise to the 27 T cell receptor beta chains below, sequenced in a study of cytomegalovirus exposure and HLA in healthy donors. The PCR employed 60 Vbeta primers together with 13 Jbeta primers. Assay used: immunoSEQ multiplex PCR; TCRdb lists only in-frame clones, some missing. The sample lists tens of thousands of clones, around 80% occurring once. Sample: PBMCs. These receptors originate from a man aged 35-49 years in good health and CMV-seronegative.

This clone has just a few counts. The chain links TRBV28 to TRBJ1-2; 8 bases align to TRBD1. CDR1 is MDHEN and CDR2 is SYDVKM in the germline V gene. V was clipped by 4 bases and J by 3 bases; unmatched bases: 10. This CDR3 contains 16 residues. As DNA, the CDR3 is TGTGCCAGCAGTTACGTAACAGGGGGGCTCGACTATGGCTACACCTTC. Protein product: CASSYVTGGLDYGYTF.

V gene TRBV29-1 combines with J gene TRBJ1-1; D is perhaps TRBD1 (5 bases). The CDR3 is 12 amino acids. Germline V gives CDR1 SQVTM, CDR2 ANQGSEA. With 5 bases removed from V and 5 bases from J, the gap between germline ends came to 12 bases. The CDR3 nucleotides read TGCAGCGTTCTTAACAGGTATACTGAAGCTTTCTTT. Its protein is CSVLNRYTEAFF.

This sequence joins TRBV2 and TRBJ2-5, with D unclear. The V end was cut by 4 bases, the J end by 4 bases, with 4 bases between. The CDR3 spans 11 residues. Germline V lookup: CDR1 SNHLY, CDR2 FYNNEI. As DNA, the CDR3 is TGTGCCAGCAGTGTTCTAGAGACCCAGTACTTC. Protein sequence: CASSVLETQYF.

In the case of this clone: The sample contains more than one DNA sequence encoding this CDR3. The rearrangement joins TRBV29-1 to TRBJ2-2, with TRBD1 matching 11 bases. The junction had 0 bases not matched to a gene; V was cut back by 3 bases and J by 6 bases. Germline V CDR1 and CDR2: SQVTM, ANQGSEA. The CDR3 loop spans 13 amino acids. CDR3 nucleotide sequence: TGCAGCGTTGAGGGACAGGGGGCCGGGGAGCTGTTTTTT. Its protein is CSVEGQGAGELFF.

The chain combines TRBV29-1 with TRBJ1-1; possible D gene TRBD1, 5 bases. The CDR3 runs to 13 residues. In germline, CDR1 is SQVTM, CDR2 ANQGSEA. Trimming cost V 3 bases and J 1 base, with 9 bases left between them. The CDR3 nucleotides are TGCAGCGTTGAGGTGACAGAGAACACTGAAGCTTTCTTT. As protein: CSVEVTENTEAFF.

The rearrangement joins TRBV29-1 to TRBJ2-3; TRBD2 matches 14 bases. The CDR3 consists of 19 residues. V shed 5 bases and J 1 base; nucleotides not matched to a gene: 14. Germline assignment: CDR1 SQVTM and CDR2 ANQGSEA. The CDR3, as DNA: TGCAGCGTTCCTGGGGTGGGGACTAGCGGGAGTTCTCGCACAGATACGCAGTATTTT. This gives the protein CSVPGVGTSGSSRTDTQYF.

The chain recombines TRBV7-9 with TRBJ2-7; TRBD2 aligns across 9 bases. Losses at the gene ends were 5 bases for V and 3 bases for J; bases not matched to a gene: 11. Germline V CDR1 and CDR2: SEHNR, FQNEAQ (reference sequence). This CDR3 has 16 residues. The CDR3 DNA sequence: TGTGCCAGCAGCCTTCGGACTAGCGCTTTATACTACGAGCAGTACTTC. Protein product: CASSLRTSALYYEQYF.

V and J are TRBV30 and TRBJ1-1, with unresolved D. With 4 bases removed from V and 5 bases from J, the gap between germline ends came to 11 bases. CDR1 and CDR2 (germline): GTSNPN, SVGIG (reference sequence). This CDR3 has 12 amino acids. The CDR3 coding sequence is TGTGCCTGGACCCCCCGAGGGACTGAAGCTTTCTTT. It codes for CAWTPRGTEAFF.

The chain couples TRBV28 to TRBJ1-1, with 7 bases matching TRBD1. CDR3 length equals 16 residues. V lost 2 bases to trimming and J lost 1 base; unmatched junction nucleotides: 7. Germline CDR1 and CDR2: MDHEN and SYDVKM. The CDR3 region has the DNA TGTGCCAGCAGTTTAATAGGGACAGCTCAGAACACTGAAGCTTTCTTT. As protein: CASSLIGTAQNTEAFF. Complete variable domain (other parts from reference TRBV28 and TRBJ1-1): DVKVTQSSRYLVKRTGEKVFLECVQDMDHENMFWYRQDPGLGLRLIYFSYDVKMKEKGDIPEGYSVSREKKERFSLILESASTNQTSMYLCASSLIGTAQNTEAFFGQGTRLTVV.

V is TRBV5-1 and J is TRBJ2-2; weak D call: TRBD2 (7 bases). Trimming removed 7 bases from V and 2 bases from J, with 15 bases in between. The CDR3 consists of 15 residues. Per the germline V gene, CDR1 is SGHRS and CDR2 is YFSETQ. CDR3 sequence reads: CASSKGGGNTGELFF. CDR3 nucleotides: TGCGCCAGCTCAAAAGGGGGGGGTAACACCGGGGAGCTGTTTTTT.

In DNA form, the CDR3 reads TGCGCCAGCAGCAACCTTCAGGGCCAGTTAAGGAACACCATATATTTT. Translating gives CASSNLQGQLRNTIYF. The rearrangement joins TRBV4-1 to TRBJ1-3, with D maybe TRBD1 (5 bases). CDR3 length: 16 amino acids. The V gene lost 5 bases and the J gene lost 7 bases, with 21 bases spanning the gap. Germline-derived CDR1 and CDR2 are MGHRA and YSYEKL.

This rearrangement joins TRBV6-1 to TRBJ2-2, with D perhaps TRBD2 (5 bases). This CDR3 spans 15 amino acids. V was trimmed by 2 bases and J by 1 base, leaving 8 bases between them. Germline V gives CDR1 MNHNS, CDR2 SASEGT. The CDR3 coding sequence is TGTGCCAGCAGTGAACGGGGTCAGAACACCGGGGAGCTGTTTTTT. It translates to CASSERGQNTGELFF.

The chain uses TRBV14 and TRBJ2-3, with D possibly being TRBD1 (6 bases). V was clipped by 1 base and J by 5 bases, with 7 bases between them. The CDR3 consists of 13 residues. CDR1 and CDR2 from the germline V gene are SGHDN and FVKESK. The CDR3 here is CASSQVGGDTQYF. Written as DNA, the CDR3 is TGTGCCAGCAGCCAAGTAGGGGGAGATACGCAGTATTTT.

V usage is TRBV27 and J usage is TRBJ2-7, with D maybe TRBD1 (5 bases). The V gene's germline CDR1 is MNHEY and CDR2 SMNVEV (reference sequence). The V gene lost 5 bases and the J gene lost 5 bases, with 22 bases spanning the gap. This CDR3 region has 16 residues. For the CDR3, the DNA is TGTGCCAGCAGTCTCTCTTCCATCCAGGGTCGGGACGAGCAGTACTTC. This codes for CASSLSSIQGRDEQYF.

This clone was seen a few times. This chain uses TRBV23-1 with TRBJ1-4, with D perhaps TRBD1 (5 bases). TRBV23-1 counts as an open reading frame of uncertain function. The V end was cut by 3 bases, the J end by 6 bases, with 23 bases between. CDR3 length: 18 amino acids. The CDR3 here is CASSHNCGESKGDEKLFF. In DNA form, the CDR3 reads TGCGCCAGCAGTCATAATTGCGGGGAATCTAAAGGGGATGAAAAACTGTTTTTT.

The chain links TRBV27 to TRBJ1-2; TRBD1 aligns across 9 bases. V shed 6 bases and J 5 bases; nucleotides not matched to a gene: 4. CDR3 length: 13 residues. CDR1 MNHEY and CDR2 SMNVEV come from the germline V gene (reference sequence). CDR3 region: CASRRTGAYGYTF. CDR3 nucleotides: TGTGCCAGCAGGCGGACAGGGGCTTATGGCTACACCTTC.

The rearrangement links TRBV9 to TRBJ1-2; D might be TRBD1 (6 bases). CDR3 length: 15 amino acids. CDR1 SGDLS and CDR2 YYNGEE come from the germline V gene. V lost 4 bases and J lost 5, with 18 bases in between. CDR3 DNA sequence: TGTGCCAGCAGCCCGGGCCAGGGGCCTAGGTATGGCTACACCTTC. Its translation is CASSPGQGPRYGYTF.

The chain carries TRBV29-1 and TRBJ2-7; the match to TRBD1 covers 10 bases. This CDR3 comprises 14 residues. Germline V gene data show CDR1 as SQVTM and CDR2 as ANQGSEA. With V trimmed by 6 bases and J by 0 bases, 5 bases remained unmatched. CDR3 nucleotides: TGCAGCGTGGGGGACAGGGGTCTCTCCTACGAGCAGTACTTC. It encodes CSVGDRGLSYEQYF.

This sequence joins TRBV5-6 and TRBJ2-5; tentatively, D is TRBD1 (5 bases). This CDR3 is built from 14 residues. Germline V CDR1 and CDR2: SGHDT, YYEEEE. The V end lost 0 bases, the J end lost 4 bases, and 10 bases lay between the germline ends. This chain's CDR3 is CASSLVSRAETQYF. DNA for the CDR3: TGTGCCAGCAGCTTGGTATCCAGGGCAGAGACCCAGTACTTC.

CDR3 DNA sequence: TGTGCCAGCAGCTTTCGGGGAGGGAACGAGCAGTACTTC. Protein: CASSFRGGNEQYF. V and J are TRBV5-4 and TRBJ2-7, with TRBD2 matching over 7 bases. Germline assignment: CDR1 SGHNT and CDR2 YYREEE (reference sequence). The CDR3 runs 13 residues. J gave up 5 bases and V 2 bases, and 4 bases lay outside the gene matches.

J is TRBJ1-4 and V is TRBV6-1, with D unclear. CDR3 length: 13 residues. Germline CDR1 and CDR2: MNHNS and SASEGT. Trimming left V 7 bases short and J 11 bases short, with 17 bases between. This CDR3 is CASMAPRGWKLFF. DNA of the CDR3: TGTGCCAGCATGGCCCCACGAGGGTGGAAACTGTTTTTT.

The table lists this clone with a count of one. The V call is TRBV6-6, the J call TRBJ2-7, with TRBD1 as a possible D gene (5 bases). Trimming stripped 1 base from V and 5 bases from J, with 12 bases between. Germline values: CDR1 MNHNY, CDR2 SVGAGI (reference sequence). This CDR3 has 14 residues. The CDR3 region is CASSYFQGIDEQYF. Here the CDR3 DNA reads TGTGCCAGCAGTTACTTCCAGGGTATTGACGAGCAGTACTTC.

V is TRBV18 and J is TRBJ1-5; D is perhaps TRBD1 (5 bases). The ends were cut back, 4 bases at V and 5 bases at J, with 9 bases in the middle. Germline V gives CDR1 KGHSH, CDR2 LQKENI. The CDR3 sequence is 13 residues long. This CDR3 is CASSLDSDQPQHF. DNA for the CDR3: TGTGCCAGCTCACTAGACAGCGATCAGCCCCAGCATTTT.

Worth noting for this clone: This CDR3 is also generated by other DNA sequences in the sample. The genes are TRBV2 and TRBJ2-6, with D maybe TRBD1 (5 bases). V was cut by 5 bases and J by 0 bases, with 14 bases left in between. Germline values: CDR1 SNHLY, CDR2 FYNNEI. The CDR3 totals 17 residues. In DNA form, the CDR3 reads TGTGCCAGCAGTCCCGACAGAACCCTCTCTGGGGCCAACGTCCTGACTTTC. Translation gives CASSPDRTLSGANVLTF.

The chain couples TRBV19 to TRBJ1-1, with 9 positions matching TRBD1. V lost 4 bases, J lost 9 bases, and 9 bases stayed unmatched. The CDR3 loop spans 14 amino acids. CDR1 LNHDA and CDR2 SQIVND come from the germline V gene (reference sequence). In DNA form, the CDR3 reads TGTGCCAGTAGTAGCCACAGGGGGCTCGGTCAAGCTTTCTTT. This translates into CASSSHRGLGQAFF.

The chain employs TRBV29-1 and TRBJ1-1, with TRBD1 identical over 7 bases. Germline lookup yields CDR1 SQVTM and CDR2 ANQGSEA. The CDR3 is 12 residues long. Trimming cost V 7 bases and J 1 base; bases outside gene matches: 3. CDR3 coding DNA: TGCAGCGCCGGGACAGCGAACACTGAAGCTTTCTTT. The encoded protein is CSAGTANTEAFF.

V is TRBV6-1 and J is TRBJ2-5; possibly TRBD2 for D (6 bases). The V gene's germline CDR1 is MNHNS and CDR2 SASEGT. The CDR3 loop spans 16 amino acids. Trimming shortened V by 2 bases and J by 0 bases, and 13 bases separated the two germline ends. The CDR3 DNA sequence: TGTGCCAGCAGTGAATGGAGGGGAACGTACCAAGAGACCCAGTACTTC. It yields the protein CASSEWRGTYQETQYF.